This T cell receptor (beta chain) derives from a study of cytomegalovirus exposure and HLA in healthy donors. About the research overall: It was reported in a later analysis that the same platform had been used for the approximately 110 validation repertoires as for the 550 to 700 first-cohort repertoires.

Findings of the study overall: Overall, approximately 180 TCR beta chains were annotated as cytomegalovirus-associated.

The germline V and J ends were trimmed by 7 bases and 9 bases, with 22 bases remaining between them. This CDR3 is built from 14 residues. Germline V lookup: CDR1 SGDLS, CDR2 YYNGEE. Assay: immunoSEQ multiplex PCR; the TCRdb copy retains only in-frame clones and omits some. Among roughly 150,000 clones listed, approximately 96% were seen once. Details on this clone: What it recognizes is unknown.

The sequenced material came from PBMCs. The V gene is TRBV9, the J gene TRBJ1-2; TRBD1 might be the D (6 bases). This receptor was taken from a woman aged 18-29 years in good health and CMV-seronegative. For the CDR3, the DNA is TGTGCCAGCGGTGGGACCGGGACATCGAGTAGCTACACCTTC. It encodes CASGGTGTSSSYTF. Full variable domain (outside the CDR3, taken from reference TRBV9 and TRBJ1-2): DSGVTQTPKHLITATGQRVTLRCSPRSGDLSVYWYQQSLDQGLQFLIQYYNGEERAKGNILERFSAQQFPDLHSELNLSSLELGDSALYFCASGGTGTSSSYTFGSGTRLTVV.